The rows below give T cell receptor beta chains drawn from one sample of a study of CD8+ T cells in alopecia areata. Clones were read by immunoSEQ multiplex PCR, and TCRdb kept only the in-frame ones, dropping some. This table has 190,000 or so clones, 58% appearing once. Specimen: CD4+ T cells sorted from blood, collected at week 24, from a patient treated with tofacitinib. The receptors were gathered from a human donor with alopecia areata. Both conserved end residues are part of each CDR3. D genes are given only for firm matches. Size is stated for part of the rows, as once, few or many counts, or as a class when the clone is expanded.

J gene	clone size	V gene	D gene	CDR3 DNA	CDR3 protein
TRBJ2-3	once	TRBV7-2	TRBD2	TGTGCCAGCAGCTCATCTAGCGGGCTAAGCACAGATACGCAGTATTTT	CASSSSSGLSTDTQYF
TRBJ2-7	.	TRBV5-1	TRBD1	TGCGCCAGCAGCTTGGGATTAGGACAGGGGGGCCGTTCCTTCTACGAGCAGTACTTC	CASSLGLGQGGRSFYEQYF
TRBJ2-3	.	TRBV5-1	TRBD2	TGCGCCAGCAGACTCGGACTAGCGGGGGACACAGATACGCAGTATTTT	CASRLGLAGDTDTQYF
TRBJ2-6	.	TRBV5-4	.	TGTGCCAGCAGCTTTTTGTCCACAAGCTCTGGGGCCAACGTCCTGACTTTC	CASSFLSTSSGANVLTF
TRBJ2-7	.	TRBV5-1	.	TGCGCCAGCAGCCTCGAGGACCAGAGAAGCTCCTACGAGCAGTACTTC	CASSLEDQRSSYEQYF
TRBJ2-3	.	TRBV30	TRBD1	TGTGCCTGGAGTCCCCGACAGGGGGCTACAGATACGCAGTATTTT	CAWSPRQGATDTQYF
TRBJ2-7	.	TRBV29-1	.	TGCAGCGTTTCTAGTGGCAGGACCTACGAGCAGTACTTC	CSVSSGRTYEQYF
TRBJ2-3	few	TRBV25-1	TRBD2	TGTGCAAGCACCGCTAGCGGGAGTACAGATACGCAGTATTTT	CASTASGSTDTQYF
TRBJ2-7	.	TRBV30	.	TGTGCCTGGAGTGAGAACTACGAGCAGTACTTC	CAWSENYEQYF
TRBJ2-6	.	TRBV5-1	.	TGCGCCAGCAGCCCAGGATATCTAGGTGGGGCCAACGTCCTGACTTTC	CASSPGYLGGANVLTF
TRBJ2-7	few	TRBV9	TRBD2	TGTGCCAGCAGCGCTAGGACTAGCGGGGCTTCCTACGAGCAGTACTTC	CASSARTSGASYEQYF
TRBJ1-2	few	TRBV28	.	TGTGCCAGCAGTTCTCAGGACGGATCTAACTATGGCTACACCTTC	CASSSQDGSNYGYTF
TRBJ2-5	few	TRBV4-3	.	TGCGCCAGCAGCCGCGGAGAGGCGGGAGAGACCCAGTACTTC	CASSRGEAGETQYF
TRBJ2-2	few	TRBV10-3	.	TGTGCCATCAGTGACCCGAACACCGGGGAGCTGTTTTTT	CAISDPNTGELFF
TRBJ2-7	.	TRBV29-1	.	TGCAGCGTTGCGTCAGGGTCCGAGCAGTACTTC	CSVASGSEQYF
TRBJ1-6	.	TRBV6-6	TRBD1	TGTGCCAGCAGTTACCGGACAGGGGAGTCACCCCTCCACTTT	CASSYRTGESPLHF
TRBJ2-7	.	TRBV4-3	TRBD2	TGCGCCAGCAGCCAAGAAGTTAGCGGGAGCACCTACGAGCAGTACTTC	CASSQEVSGSTYEQYF
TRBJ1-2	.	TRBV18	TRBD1	TGTGCCAGCTCACCAGAAGCACAGGGGGACGGCTACACCTTC	CASSPEAQGDGYTF
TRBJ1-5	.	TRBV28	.	TGTGCCAGCAGTTGGGGTATTCAGCCCCAGCATTTT	CASSWGIQPQHF
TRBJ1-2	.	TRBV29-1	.	TGCAGCGTCCCCGTGGGGACACCGTATGGCTACACCTTC	CSVPVGTPYGYTF
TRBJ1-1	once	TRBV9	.	TGTGCCAGGTACCCCCAGGGAATTAGGGCAGCTTTCTTT	CARYPQGIRAAFF
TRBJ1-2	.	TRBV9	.	TGTGCCAGCAGCGTGAACGGGAACTATGGCTACACCTTC	CASSVNGNYGYTF
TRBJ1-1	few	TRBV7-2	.	TGTGCCAGCAGCATCACGACAGGGAACACTGAAGCTTTCTTT	CASSITTGNTEAFF
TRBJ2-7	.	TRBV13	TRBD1	TGTGCCAGCACCCTACAGGGGGTTTCCTACGAGCAGTACTTC	CASTLQGVSYEQYF
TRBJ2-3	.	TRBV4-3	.	TGCGCCAGCAGCCAAGTTCTGGAGACGGCTATACCCCAGTATTTT	CASSQVLETAIPQYF
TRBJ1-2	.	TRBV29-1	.	TGCAGCGTTGTTCGGGTCGAGGGTTGGGGCTACACCTTC	CSVVRVEGWGYTF
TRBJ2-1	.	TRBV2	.	TGTGCCAGCAGTGCCCCTAGCTCCTACAATGAGCAGTTCTTC	CASSAPSSYNEQFF
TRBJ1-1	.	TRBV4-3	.	TGCGCCAGCAGCCATGGACAAAAGACTGAAGCTTTCTTT	CASSHGQKTEAFF
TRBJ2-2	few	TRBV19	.	TGTGCCAGTAGTGATCCTAGCGGGGAGCTGTTTTTT	CASSDPSGELFF